Below, one T cell receptor beta chain is given with its context. Germline values: CDR1 LNHDA, CDR2 SQIVND (reference sequence). CDR3 size: 11 residues. V lost 9 bases and J 6 bases, leaving 10 bases between the germline ends. These data come from a study of control samples from healthy donors and cancer patients. Only in-frame clones appear in the TCRdb table, and some are missing; sequencing was by immunoSEQ multiplex PCR. Of tens of thousands of clones listed, around four fifths are singletons. The source of this sequence is a middle-aged man in good health. The source material was blood. This rearrangement joins TRBV19 to TRBJ2-3; D uncertain. Here the CDR3 DNA reads TGTGCCAGCAGGAAAGCGGATACGCAGTATTTT. This codes for CASRKADTQYF.